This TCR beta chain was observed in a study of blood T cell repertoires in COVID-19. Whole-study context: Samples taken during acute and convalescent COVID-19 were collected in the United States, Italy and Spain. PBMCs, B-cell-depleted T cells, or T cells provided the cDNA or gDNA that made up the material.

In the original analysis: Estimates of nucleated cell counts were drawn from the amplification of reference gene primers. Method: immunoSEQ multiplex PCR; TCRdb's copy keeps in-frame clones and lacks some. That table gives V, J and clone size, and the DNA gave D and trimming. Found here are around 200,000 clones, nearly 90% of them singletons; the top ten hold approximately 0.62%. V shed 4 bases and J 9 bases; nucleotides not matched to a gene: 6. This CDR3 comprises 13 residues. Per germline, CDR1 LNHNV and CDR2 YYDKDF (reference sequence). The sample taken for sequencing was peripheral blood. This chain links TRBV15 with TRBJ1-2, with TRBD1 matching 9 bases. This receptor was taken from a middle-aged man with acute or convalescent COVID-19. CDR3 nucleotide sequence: TGTGCCACCAGCACCGGGACAGGGCATAGCTACACCTTC. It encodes CATSTGTGHSYTF. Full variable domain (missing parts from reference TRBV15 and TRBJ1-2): DAMVIQNPRYQVTQFGKPVTLSCSQTLNHNVMYWYQQKSSQAPKLLFHYYDKDFNNEADTPDNFQSRRPNTSFCFLDIRSPGLGDTAMYLCATSTGTGHSYTFGSGTRLTVV.